The clone carrying this TCR beta chain was counted between two and nine times. What it recognizes is unknown. This record belongs to a study of T cells in Graves' hyperthyroidism and ophthalmopathy. The source material, RNA transcripts, was used to amplify TCR beta CDR3 regions. A set of HTBI primers served as the primers for a first-round RT-PCR of the TCR CDR3. TCRdb itself ran the multiplex PCR reads through MiXCR, one entry per CDR3 protein. The table lists approximately 430,000 distinct CDR3 sequences, 15% to 19% of them singletons. The study's findings and limits: Median prediction lead before ophthalmopathy onset was around 7 months with the model.

This CDR3 contains 17 residues. Germline values: CDR1 SGHTA, CDR2 FQGTGA. Unmatched junction bases numbered 8, after V lost 4 bases and J lost 0 bases. V usage is TRBV7-3 and J usage is TRBJ2-3; 9 nucleotides match TRBD2. The TCR originated in a young woman with Graves' hyperthyroidism. Sequencing was performed on blood. The CDR3, as DNA: TGTGCCAGCAGCTCGGGGCTAGCGGGGTATAGCACAGATACGCAGTATTTT. Amino acids: CASSSGLAGYSTDTQYF.